The source of this T cell receptor beta chain is a study of CD8+ T cells in alopecia areata. The study's findings and limits: Relative to normal scalp, lesional scalp, especially alopecia totalis/universalis, showed higher clonality.

As regards this clone: Antigen: not known.

Sorting from PBMCs produced CD4+ and CD8+ T cells. The germline V and J ends were trimmed by 0 bases and 6 bases, with 13 bases remaining between them. CDR3 size: 15 residues. Germline V gene sequence: CDR1 SGDLS, CDR2 YYNGEE. In each case, RNA was isolated and then reverse transcribed into cDNA as the sequencing template. Repertoires were generated with immunoSEQ multiplex PCR, while TCRdb's copy carries only in-frame clones and drops some. The sample includes 110,000 to 150,000 clones, 62% of them seen just once. This TCR came from a human donor in good health. J is TRBJ2-1 and V is TRBV9; D may be TRBD2 (6 bases). The source material was CD8+ T cells sorted from blood. In DNA, the CDR3 is TGTGCCAGCAGCGTAGGGCTAGCGACAGTCAATGAGCAGTTCTTC. As protein: CASSVGLATVNEQFF.